These 14 T cell receptor beta chains share one sample of origin, sequenced in a study of radiotherapy plus CTLA-4 blockade in lung cancer. TCRdb keeps only in-frame clones here, not all; method: immunoSEQ multiplex PCR. The table includes tens of thousands of clones, about 70% detected once. Sequences were derived from peripheral blood, sampled from a patient treated with radiotherapy plus ipilimumab. All receptors derive from a human donor with non-small cell lung cancer whose response to radiotherapy plus ipilimumab could not be evaluated.

The CDR3 nucleotides are TGTGCCAGCAGTTTTCAGGGGGCAAGTGGCTACACCTTC. Protein sequence: CASSFQGASGYTF. The rearrangement links TRBV28 to TRBJ1-2; TRBD1 matches at 8 bases. The CDR3 length is 13 residues. Germline CDR1 reads MDHEN; CDR2 reads SYDVKM. The ends lost 3 bases at V and 7 bases at J; junction bases unmatched: 4.

This clone was recorded only once. CDR3: CASSRYGTSGRTLTDTQYF. The CDR3 DNA reads as TGTGCCAGCAGCCGATACGGGACTAGCGGGAGGACTCTCACAGATACGCAGTATTTT. This chain links TRBV11-2 with TRBJ2-3; 15 bases match TRBD2. The CDR3 is made up of 19 amino acids. Trimming took 5 bases from V and 2 from J; bases not matched to a gene: 11. The germline CDR1 and CDR2 sequences are SGHAT and FQNNGV.

The rearrangement joins TRBV12-5 to TRBJ2-3, with 9 bases that match TRBD2. The CDR3 is 17 amino acids. Trimming cost V 4 bases and J 3 bases; bases outside gene matches: 11. From germline, CDR1 is LGHNT and CDR2 FRNRAP. CDR3 loop: CASGWGFLAGVTDTQYF. Written as DNA, the CDR3 is TGTGCTAGTGGTTGGGGATTTTTAGCGGGAGTAACAGATACGCAGTATTTT.

The chain has TRBV11-2 and TRBJ2-5, with 12 nucleotides matching TRBD1. Trimming cost V 5 bases and J 5 bases; bases outside gene matches: 12. The germline V gene has CDR1 SGHAT and CDR2 FQNNGV. The CDR3 runs to 17 residues. CDR3 DNA: TGTGCCAGCAGCCCAGGGGACAGGGGGCTGTTTTGGGAGACCCAGTACTTC. This translates into CASSPGDRGLFWETQYF.

The chain carries TRBV18 and TRBJ2-1; tentatively, D is TRBD2 (5 bases). The V gene's germline CDR1 is KGHSH and CDR2 LQKENI. Trimming removed 3 bases from V and 1 base from J, with 7 bases in between. This CDR3 region has 14 residues. CDR3 sequence (DNA): TGTGCCAGCTCACCGGCGGGTTCCTACAATGAGCAGTTCTTC. Protein product: CASSPAGSYNEQFF.

This clone was detected once. This rearrangement joins TRBV11-2 to TRBJ1-1; D gene uncertain. Per the germline V gene, CDR1 is SGHAT and CDR2 is FQNNGV. Trimming removed 0 bases from V and 8 bases from J, with 10 bases in between. The CDR3 runs to 13 residues. The DNA of the CDR3 is TGTGCCAGCAGCTTAGACCGGGAAAGGGAAGCTTTCTTT. It is translated as CASSLDREREAFF.

Here the CDR3 DNA reads TGTGCCAGCAGCAAAGGAGTCCCTACCTACGAGCAGTACTTC. Its translation: CASSKGVPTYEQYF. The genes are TRBV21-1 and TRBJ2-7; the DNA was not compared with TRBD2, the D call given in the table. TRBV21-1 is a pseudogene. The CDR3 covers 14 residues.

CDR3 bases: TGCGCCAGCAGTCAGGCGGGACAGGGAGACCAGCCCCAGCATTTT. This gives the protein CASSQAGQGDQPQHF. This chain uses TRBV23-1 with TRBJ1-5, with TRBD1 matching 9 bases. TRBV23-1 is an open reading frame whose function is uncertain. The CDR3 consists of 15 residues. V lost 3 bases and J lost 7; bases outside the gene matches: 7.

This clone is categorized as medium-sized (0.01 to 0.1%). Within the sample, other DNA sequences also encode this same CDR3. The rearrangement joins TRBV6-1 to TRBJ1-1, with 8 bases lining up with TRBD1. Germline assignment: CDR1 MNHNS and CDR2 SASEGT. This CDR3 is built from 14 residues. V gave up 6 bases and J gave up 3 bases; unmatched junction bases: 6. CDR3 sequence reads: CASRRDRSDTEAFF. CDR3 nucleotides: TGTGCCAGCAGACGGGACAGGTCGGACACTGAAGCTTTCTTT.

This clone was detected once. The rearrangement joins TRBV6-1 to TRBJ2-7; the D gene is possibly TRBD2 (6 bases). V shed 1 base and J shed 0 bases, with 7 bases lying between them. CDR3 size: 14 residues. Germline V gene data show CDR1 as MNHNS and CDR2 as SASEGT. In DNA, the CDR3 is TGTGCCAGCAGTGAAGGGCGGGACTCCTACGAGCAGTACTTC. It specifies CASSEGRDSYEQYF.

The chain couples TRBV6-5 to TRBJ2-7; 7 bases match TRBD1. V shed 0 bases, J shed 5 bases, and the junction held 4 bases outside the gene matches. The CDR3 runs 14 residues. CDR1 and CDR2 (germline): MNHEY, SVGAGI. CDR3 coding DNA: TGTGCCAGCAGTTACTCGAAGGGGGCGGACGAGCAGTACTTC. Protein sequence: CASSYSKGADEQYF.

CDR3 in amino acids: CASKTADTEAFF. The CDR3 DNA is TGTGCCAGCAAGACAGCCGACACTGAAGCTTTCTTT. The chain has TRBV7-9 and TRBJ1-1, with D possibly being TRBD1 (5 bases). The V and J ends lost 7 bases and 3 bases respectively, with 9 bases between them. CDR1 SEHNR and CDR2 FQNEAQ come from the germline V gene (reference sequence). CDR3 size: 12 residues.

The chain couples TRBV4-2 to TRBJ1-5; a possible D gene is TRBD1 (6 bases). Germline V gives CDR1 LGHNA, CDR2 YNFKEQ. The CDR3 length is 16 residues. The V gene lost 4 bases and the J gene lost 3 bases, with 16 bases spanning the gap. CDR3 region: CASSLHRDVNNQPQHF. CDR3 DNA: TGTGCCAGCAGCCTTCACAGGGATGTGAACAATCAGCCCCAGCATTTT.

V is TRBV4-3 and J is TRBJ2-7; 10 bases fit TRBD2. Trimming took 4 bases from V and 5 from J; bases not matched to a gene: 8. CDR3 length: 15 amino acids. CDR1 and CDR2 (germline): LGHNA, YSLEER. The CDR3 bases are TGCGCCAGCAGCCGCGCCGGGACTAGCGAAAACGAGCAGTACTTC. It specifies CASSRAGTSENEQYF.